What follows is one T cell receptor (beta chain) and its context. What it binds is not known. This record comes from a study of shared clonotypes between healthy human individuals. General study results and limits: In general, naive subsets displayed greater estimated richness than memory subsets did.

This CDR3 contains 14 residues. Germline V gene sequence: CDR1 SGHTA, CDR2 FQGNSA. V dropped 7 bases and J dropped 2 bases, with 15 bases sitting between them. The donor population consisted of healthy HIV-negative adults with no recent acute infections or vaccinations. Donors comprised only Caucasian adults living in Nashville, Tennessee. Measured with immunoSEQ multiplex PCR; TCRdb has only the in-frame clones, and not every one. This table has fewer than 2.5 million clones, 90% to 95% appearing once. This TCR was recovered from a man in his late teens or twenties in good health. Some clones in this sample may be carry-over from other donors' samples. Sequences were obtained from naive CD4+ T cells from PBMCs. As to subset: CD45RA+ positively selected. The chain couples TRBV7-2 to TRBJ2-7; D is perhaps TRBD2 (6 bases). CDR3 coding DNA: TGTGCCAGCACCTCTAGCGTCCTGGCCTACGAGCAGTACTTC. Amino acids: CASTSSVLAYEQYF.